Listed here are 24 T cell receptor beta chains from one sample, sequenced in a study of cytomegalovirus exposure and HLA in healthy donors. Profiling relied on immunoSEQ multiplex PCR, and the TCRdb table lists in-frame clones only, not all of them. The sample holds 150,000 to 200,000 clones, under 90% seen once. The sample consisted of PBMCs. The receptors stem from a man between 18 and 35 years old in good health and CMV-seropositive.

About this clone itself: This CDR3 is also generated by other DNA sequences in the sample. This rearrangement joins TRBV19 to TRBJ2-1; TRBD2 matches at 8 bases. Germline V gene data show CDR1 as LNHDA and CDR2 as SQIVND (reference sequence). This CDR3 contains 16 residues. V shed 2 bases and J 1 base; nucleotides not matched to a gene: 4. The CDR3 DNA is TGTGCCAGTAGTATATACGGGAGGGGGTCCTACAATGAGCAGTTCTTC. It translates to CASSIYGRGSYNEQFF.

This chain connects TRBV27 to TRBJ1-2; D remains ambiguous. The CDR3 covers 15 residues. Germline V gene data show CDR1 as MNHEY and CDR2 as SMNVEV (reference sequence). The V end lost 5 bases, the J end lost 0 bases, and 13 bases lay between the germline ends. In nucleotides, the CDR3 is TGTGCCAGCAGTACCAATCGAGACACTAACTATGGCTACACCTTC. Residues: CASSTNRDTNYGYTF.

The CDR3 DNA reads as TGCAGCGTGGGCGAGGGGGTCACTGAAGCTTTCTTT. Residues: CSVGEGVTEAFF. The V and J genes are TRBV29-1 and TRBJ1-1; TRBD1 might be the D (6 bases). Germline V gene lookup returns CDR1 SQVTM and CDR2 ANQGSEA. The CDR3 runs to 12 residues. Trimming removed 6 bases at V and 4 bases at J, with 12 bases between. Using reference TRBV29-1 and TRBJ1-1 for the parts outside the CDR3, the full variable domain is SAVISQKPSRDICQRGTSLTIQCQVDSQVTMMFWYRQQPGQSLTLIATANQGSEATYESGFVIDKFPISRPNLTFSTLTVSNMSPEDSSIYLCSVGEGVTEAFFGQGTRLTVV.

Written as DNA, the CDR3 is TGTGCCAGCAGTTCCCCCGACAGCTATGGCTACACCTTC. Protein: CASSSPDSYGYTF. The chain is built from TRBV27 and TRBJ1-2, with D possibly matching TRBD1 (5 bases). V was cut by 4 bases and J by 4 bases, with 10 bases left in between. The germline gives CDR1 MNHEY, CDR2 SMNVEV (reference sequence). The CDR3 is 13 amino acids.

This sequence joins TRBV27 and TRBJ2-1, with 9 bases that match TRBD1. CDR1 is MNHEY and CDR2 is SMNVEV in the germline V gene (reference sequence). The CDR3 is made up of 17 amino acids. V trimming: 5 bases; J trimming: 4 bases; junction bases outside the gene matches: 12. Here the CDR3 reads CASSRVTGTGLYNEQFF. The CDR3 DNA reads as TGTGCCAGCAGTCGGGTCACCGGGACAGGGCTTTACAATGAGCAGTTCTTC.

The chain links TRBV5-4 to TRBJ2-5; unclear D gene. The CDR3 length is 12 residues. CDR1 SGHNT and CDR2 YYREEE come from the germline V gene (reference sequence). The V end lost 4 bases, the J end lost 2 bases, and 6 bases lay between the germline ends. The CDR3 DNA sequence: TGTGCCAGCAGCGGTAGTCAAGAGACCCAGTACTTC. Translating it yields CASSGSQETQYF. Looking up the rest from reference TRBV5-4 and TRBJ2-5 gives the full variable domain: ETGVTQSPTHLIKTRGQQVTLRCSSQSGHNTVSWYQQALGQGPQFIFQYYREEENGRGNFPPRFSGLQFPNYSSELNVNALELDDSALYLCASSGSQETQYFGPGTRLLVL.

CDR3 sequence: CAGLGRRGGNEQFF. The DNA of the CDR3 is TGTGCCGGTCTAGGACGGAGGGGTGGCAATGAGCAGTTCTTC. The chain has TRBV9 and TRBJ2-1; possibly TRBD2 for D (6 bases). Germline V gene lookup returns CDR1 SGDLS and CDR2 YYNGEE. This CDR3 region has 14 residues. V was trimmed by 10 bases and J by 6 bases, leaving 20 bases between them.

The chain combines TRBV7-8 with TRBJ2-7; 7 positions match TRBD1. V lost 2 bases and J lost 1; bases outside the gene matches: 8. Germline assignment: CDR1 SGHVS and CDR2 FQNEAQ. The CDR3 runs to 16 residues. The CDR3 DNA reads TGTGCCAGCAGCTTAACCCCCGGGACAGTTTCCTACGAGCAGTACTTC. Translated: CASSLTPGTVSYEQYF.

V is TRBV10-3 and J is TRBJ2-3; TRBD2 matches 14 bases. The CDR3 consists of 16 residues. V lost 2 bases to trimming and J lost 8 bases; unmatched junction nucleotides: 6. Germline-derived CDR1 and CDR2 are ENHRY and SYGVKD. Written as DNA, the CDR3 is TGTGCCATCAGTGAGAGACTAGCGGGAGGGCCAGGTACGCAGTATTTT. Translated: CAISERLAGGPGTQYF.

This clone was seen once. The rearrangement uses TRBV19 and TRBJ2-7; 8 nucleotides line up with TRBD1. Germline values: CDR1 LNHDA, CDR2 SQIVND (reference sequence). The CDR3 is 14 residues long. Trimming took 5 bases from V and 3 from J; bases not matched to a gene: 6. The CDR3 DNA reads as TGTGCCAGTAGTCCCGGACAGGGAGACTACGAGCAGTACTTC. Its protein is CASSPGQGDYEQYF.

The genes are TRBV2 and TRBJ2-1, with 9 bases matching TRBD2. There are 15 residues in the CDR3. The trim removed 3 bases at V and 7 bases at J, leaving 7 bases unmatched. Germline V gene lookup returns CDR1 SNHLY and CDR2 FYNNEI. CDR3 protein: CASSDEGLAGNEQFF. The CDR3 coding sequence is TGTGCCAGCAGTGACGAGGGACTAGCCGGTAATGAGCAGTTCTTC.

This chain connects TRBV2 to TRBJ2-1; 9 nucleotides align to TRBD2. Germline lookup yields CDR1 SNHLY and CDR2 FYNNEI. The CDR3 is 17 amino acids. After removal of 5 bases from V and 5 bases from J, the junction contained 13 bases not matched to a gene. In DNA, the CDR3 is TGTGCCAGCAGTTTATTTTTTGGGACTAGCATAAACAATGAGCAGTTCTTC. Translation: CASSLFFGTSINNEQFF.

This chain uses TRBV25-1 with TRBJ2-7; D may be TRBD1 (6 bases). CDR3 length: 14 residues. Germline CDR1 and CDR2: MGHDK and SYGVNS. The V and J ends lost 1 base and 1 base respectively, with 8 bases between them. CDR3 sequence (DNA): TGTGCCAGCAGTGAATTAGGACAGTCCTACGAGCAGTACTTC. It translates to CASSELGQSYEQYF.

The rearrangement links TRBV5-6 to TRBJ2-3; D is uncertain. The germline V gene encodes CDR1 SGHDT and CDR2 YYEEEE. V gave up 0 bases and J gave up 8 bases, with 4 bases separating them. The CDR3 loop spans 11 amino acids. This CDR3 reads CASSLELTQYF. CDR3 nucleotides: TGTGCCAGCAGCTTGGAACTTACGCAGTATTTT.

This clone was recorded once. The chain joins TRBV7-9 to TRBJ2-2, with TRBD1 matching over 7 bases. This CDR3 is 16 amino acids long. The germline gives CDR1 SEHNR, CDR2 FQNEAQ (reference sequence). V gave up 0 bases and J gave up 5 bases; unmatched junction bases: 6. The CDR3 nucleotides read TGTGCCAGCAGCTTAGCTCGACAGGGCTGGACCGGGGAGCTGTTTTTT. Amino acids: CASSLARQGWTGELFF. The full variable domain, its missing parts supplied by reference TRBV7-9 and TRBJ2-2, is DTGVSQNPRHKITKRGQNVTFRCDPISEHNRLYWYRQTLGQGPEFLTYFQNEAQLEKSRLLSDRFSAERPKGSFSTLEIQRTEQGDSAMYLCASSLARQGWTGELFFGEGSRLTVL.

The chain has TRBV7-9 and TRBJ2-3; 9 bases are a match to TRBD1. The CDR3 is 15 amino acids. The germline V gene encodes CDR1 SEHNR and CDR2 FQNEAQ (reference sequence). Unmatched junction bases numbered 5, after V lost 5 bases and J lost 2 bases. DNA of the CDR3: TGTGCCAGCAGCCCCGGGACAGGGTCCACAGATACGCAGTATTTT. It encodes CASSPGTGSTDTQYF.

The chain carries TRBV6-4 and TRBJ2-2; 14 positions match TRBD2. Germline V gene sequence: CDR1 MRHNA, CDR2 SNTAGT. V lost 6 bases and J lost 7; bases outside the gene matches: 1. CDR3 length equals 14 residues. CDR3 amino acids: CASRGLAGDGELFF. In nucleotides, the CDR3 is TGTGCCAGCAGGGGACTAGCGGGAGACGGGGAGCTGTTTTTT.

The gene calls are TRBV5-1 and TRBJ2-5, with D unresolved. Between the trimmed V and J ends, which lost 3 bases and 4 bases, there was a span of 10 bases. Germline V CDR1 and CDR2: SGHRS, YFSETQ. The CDR3 extends over 13 amino acids. The CDR3: CASSYRISETQYF. The CDR3, as DNA: TGCGCCAGCAGCTATAGAATTTCAGAGACCCAGTACTTC.

The rearrangement joins TRBV5-1 to TRBJ1-2; 7 bases fit TRBD1. Trimming at V came to 1 base and at J to 6 bases, leaving 9 bases not matched to a gene. The CDR3 extends over 15 amino acids. The germline V gene has CDR1 SGHRS and CDR2 YFSETQ. CDR3 in amino acids: CASSLSWGDRDGYTF. In DNA, the CDR3 is TGCGCCAGCAGCTTGTCGTGGGGCGACAGGGATGGCTACACCTTC.

The rearrangement uses TRBV29-1 and TRBJ2-5; 13 bases line up with TRBD2. Per germline, CDR1 SQVTM and CDR2 ANQGSEA. The CDR3 contains 19 residues. V gave up 2 bases and J gave up 5 bases; unmatched junction bases: 17. For the CDR3, the DNA is TGCAGCGTTGAATTCCTGGGACTAGCGGGAACCGCCTCGTTGGAGACCCAGTACTTC. Translated, it gives CSVEFLGLAGTASLETQYF. Supplemented by reference TRBV29-1 and TRBJ2-5, the full variable domain reads SAVISQKPSRDICQRGTSLTIQCQVDSQVTMMFWYRQQPGQSLTLIATANQGSEATYESGFVIDKFPISRPNLTFSTLTVSNMSPEDSSIYLCSVEFLGLAGTASLETQYFGPGTRLLVL.

The V call is TRBV10-1, the J call TRBJ2-3; weak D call: TRBD2 (5 bases). Per germline, CDR1 WNHNN and CDR2 SYGVQD (reference sequence). Trimming shortened V by 4 bases and J by 3 bases, and 8 bases separated the two germline ends. This CDR3 region has 13 residues. The CDR3: CASSAPGTDTQYF. The CDR3 DNA reads as TGCGCCAGCAGTGCACCGGGGACAGATACGCAGTATTTT.

The chain has TRBV27 and TRBJ2-7, with D maybe TRBD1 (6 bases). This CDR3 has 15 residues. Germline-derived CDR1 and CDR2 are MNHEY and SMNVEV (reference sequence). V was pared by 3 bases and J by 3 bases, with 15 bases between. The CDR3: CASSFYPGTLYEQYF. The CDR3 DNA is TGTGCCAGCAGTTTTTACCCCGGGACACTCTACGAGCAGTACTTC.

The CDR3 bases are TGTGCCAGTAGTATAACGGACAGCTCCTACGAGCAGTACTTC. The encoded protein is CASSITDSSYEQYF. The chain uses TRBV19 and TRBJ2-7; a weak D match, TRBD1 (6 bases). With 2 bases removed from V and 0 bases from J, the gap between germline ends came to 8 bases. The CDR3 spans 14 residues. The V gene's germline CDR1 is LNHDA and CDR2 SQIVND (reference sequence).

The chain uses TRBV5-1 and TRBJ2-7; the match to TRBD1 covers 8 bases. CDR3 length: 15 amino acids. CDR1 is SGHRS and CDR2 is YFSETQ in the germline V gene. V lost 3 bases to trimming and J lost 2 bases; unmatched junction nucleotides: 7. The CDR3 here is CASSSTGTGPYEQYF. In DNA, the CDR3 is TGCGCCAGCAGCTCGACCGGGACAGGCCCCTACGAGCAGTACTTC.